This T cell receptor (beta chain) was captured by sequencing in a study of blood T cell repertoires in COVID-19. Background on the study: T cells, B-cell-depleted T cells, or PBMCs supplied cDNA or gDNA.

In the source study's methods: Researchers report that nucleated cell counts were estimated from reference gene primer amplification. Assay used: immunoSEQ multiplex PCR; TCRdb lists only in-frame clones, some missing. The D gene and trimming were derived from the DNA, and the V and J assignments and clone size from that table. The profile shows 120,000 to 150,000 clones, over 60% of them singletons. V shed 11 bases and J 2 bases; nucleotides not matched to a gene: 9. Germline loops: CDR1 ENHRY, CDR2 SYGVKD. CDR3 size: 15 residues. The receptor's source is a man older than 75 with acute or convalescent COVID-19. The sequenced sample consisted of peripheral blood. The gene calls are TRBV10-3 and TRBJ2-6; 7 nucleotides align to TRBD1. CDR3 sequence: CAVRDSEAGANVLTF. As DNA, the CDR3 is TGTGCCGTCCGGGACAGCGAGGCTGGGGCCAACGTCCTGACTTTC.